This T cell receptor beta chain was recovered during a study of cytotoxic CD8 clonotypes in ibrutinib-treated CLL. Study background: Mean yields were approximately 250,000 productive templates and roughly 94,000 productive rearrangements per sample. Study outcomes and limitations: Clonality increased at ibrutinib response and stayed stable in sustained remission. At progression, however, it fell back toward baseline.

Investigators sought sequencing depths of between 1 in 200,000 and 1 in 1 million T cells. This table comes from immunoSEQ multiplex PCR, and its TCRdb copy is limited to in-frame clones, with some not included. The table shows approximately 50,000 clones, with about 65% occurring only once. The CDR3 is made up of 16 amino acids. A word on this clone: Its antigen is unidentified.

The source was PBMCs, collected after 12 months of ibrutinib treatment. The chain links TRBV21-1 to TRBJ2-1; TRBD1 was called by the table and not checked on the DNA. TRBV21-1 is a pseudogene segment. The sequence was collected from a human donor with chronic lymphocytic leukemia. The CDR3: CASTKGRDRGIDEQFF. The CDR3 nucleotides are TGTGCCAGCACCAAAGGCCGGGACAGGGGAATCGATGAGCAGTTCTTC.